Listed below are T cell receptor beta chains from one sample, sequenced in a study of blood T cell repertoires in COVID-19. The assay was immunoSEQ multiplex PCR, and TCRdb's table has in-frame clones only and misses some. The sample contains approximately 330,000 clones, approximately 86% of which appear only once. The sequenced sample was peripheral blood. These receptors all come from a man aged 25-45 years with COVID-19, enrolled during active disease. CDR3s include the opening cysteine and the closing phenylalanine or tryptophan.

CASTDGGLGGNTIYF,TRBV19,TRBJ1-3
CASSLGGVTEQYF,TRBV9,TRBJ2-7
CASSPQGPYEQYF,TRBV7-9,TRBJ2-7
CASSLGRAGGPQETQYF,TRBV7-2,TRBJ2-5
CASTRGEKLFF,TRBV12-3/TRBV12-4,TRBJ1-4
CSVAGQGTSTEAFF,TRBV29-1,TRBJ1-1
CASSQEVRGTGELFF,TRBV3-1/TRBV3-2,TRBJ2-2
CASSPKGRGGSYNEQFF,TRBV7-3,TRBJ2-1
CASSRVTGTNYGYTF,TRBV4-2,TRBJ1-2
CASRLWEAMNTEAFF,TRBV11-2,TRBJ1-1
CASSSQQGSYEQYF,TRBV27,TRBJ2-7
CASSRAGGQETQYF,TRBV7-8,TRBJ2-5
CASKGTGGAGYEQYF,TRBV6-5,TRBJ2-7
CASSPLVGGGLTDTQYF,TRBV7-2,TRBJ2-3
CASSSPGGSETPLHF,TRBV7-6,TRBJ1-6
CSVEDRSSRNEQYF,TRBV29-1,TRBJ2-7
CASTGGWDGYTF,TRBV19,TRBJ1-2